Below, 16 T cell receptor beta chains from the same sample are listed, as sequenced in a study of response to subunit inactivated influenza vaccine. One entry per CDR3 protein, called by TCRdb with MiXCR from the RT-PCR reads. The sample records some 300,000 distinct CDR3 sequences, 22% being singletons. The sequencing used PBMCs from blood, collected around 22 months after vaccination. Receptors originate from a man between 50 and 70 years old who received an inactivated influenza vaccine.

The rearrangement uses TRBV12-3 or TRBV12-4 and TRBJ2-1; TRBD1 matches 7 bases. V dropped 6 bases and J dropped 4; count of bases not matched to a gene: 9. The CDR3 runs to 15 residues. CDR3 protein: CASSPRTGEYNEQFF. The CDR3 coding sequence is TGTGCCAGCAGCCCACGGACAGGAGAGTACAATGAGCAGTTCTTC.

This chain links TRBV6-2 or TRBV6-3 with TRBJ2-3; D might be TRBD2 (5 bases). The CDR3 is 22 amino acids. Trimming pared 0 bases from V and 2 bases from J, leaving 30 bases between. Germline CDR1 is MNHEY and CDR2 is SVGEGT. CDR3 in amino acids: CASSYSFNGASSTLGVTDTQYF. DNA of the CDR3: TGTGCCAGCAGTTACTCGTTTAATGGCGCTAGCTCTACCCTAGGCGTCACAGATACGCAGTATTTT.

The chain carries TRBV6-2 or TRBV6-3 and TRBJ1-1; 7 bases fit TRBD1. The CDR3 has 17 residues. Germline V gives CDR1 MNHEY, CDR2 SVGEGT. J was trimmed by 0 bases and V by 5 bases; bases with no gene match: 12. The CDR3, as DNA: TGTGCCAGCAGTCAGACGACAGGGCCCCTAATGAACACTGAAGCTTTCTTT. It is translated as CASSQTTGPLMNTEAFF.

V usage is TRBV20-1 and J usage is TRBJ1-5; D is undetermined. Trimming pared 5 bases from V and 0 bases from J, leaving 17 bases between. Germline values: CDR1 DFQATT, CDR2 SNEGSKA (reference sequence). The CDR3 spans 16 residues. As DNA, the CDR3 is TGCAGTGCTTACCCTATGGCAAGCTATAGCAATCAGCCCCAGCATTTT. This gives the protein CSAYPMASYSNQPQHF.

There are a few counts of this clonotype. V gene TRBV10-3 combines with J gene TRBJ1-2, with TRBD1 identical over 8 bases. Germline CDR1 reads ENHRY; CDR2 reads SYGVKD. Germline trimming cut 0 bases from V and 5 bases from J; bases unmatched to any gene: 14. This CDR3 region has 18 residues. This CDR3 reads CAISESGLVAGGNYGYTF. The CDR3 nucleotides read TGTGCCATCAGTGAGTCTGGGTTGGTGGCAGGGGGCAATTATGGCTACACCTTC.

The chain combines TRBV12-3 or TRBV12-4 with TRBJ2-7; D might be TRBD1 (5 bases). The CDR3 spans 15 residues. V was shortened by 6 bases and J by 3 bases, with 18 bases between the two germline ends. The CDR3 sequence is CASSPGIRADYEQYF. The CDR3, as DNA: TGTGCCAGCAGCCCAGGGATACGGGCTGACTACGAGCAGTACTTC.

The V call is TRBV10-3, the J call TRBJ1-2; 9 bases map to TRBD1. The germline V gene encodes CDR1 ENHRY and CDR2 SYGVKD. The CDR3 extends over 14 amino acids. V lost 5 bases and J lost 2; bases outside the gene matches: 3. In nucleotides, the CDR3 is TGTGCCATCAGTATGGGACAGGGCAACTATGGCTACACCTTC. Its protein is CAISMGQGNYGYTF.

This clonotype was seen a handful of times. The gene calls are TRBV14 and TRBJ1-1; D ambiguous. The CDR3 is 15 residues long. Trimming pared 1 base from V and 1 base from J, leaving 10 bases between. Per germline, CDR1 SGHDN and CDR2 FVKESK. CDR3 residues: CASSQGVLRNTEAFF. DNA of the CDR3: TGTGCCAGCAGCCAAGGTGTGTTGAGGAACACTGAAGCTTTCTTT.

This clonotype was seen just once. The V call is TRBV3-1, the J call TRBJ2-1, with TRBD2 identical over 8 bases. This CDR3 has 15 residues. The trim removed 1 base at V and 4 bases at J, leaving 3 bases unmatched. The germline V gene encodes CDR1 LGHDT and CDR2 YNNKEL (reference sequence). The CDR3 coding sequence is TGTGCCAGCAGCCAAGGGACTAGCAGATACAATGAGCAGTTCTTC. It yields the protein CASSQGTSRYNEQFF.

The sample holds a few counts of this clonotype. CDR3: CASSRTVGPNYGYTF. In DNA, the CDR3 is TGTGCCAGCAGCCGGACAGTCGGACCTAACTATGGCTACACCTTC. V is TRBV7-9 and J is TRBJ1-2, with TRBD1 as a possible D gene (6 bases). This CDR3 has 15 residues. Germline V gene lookup returns CDR1 SEHNR and CDR2 FQNEAQ (reference sequence). V lost 5 bases and J lost 0, with 13 bases in between. The full variable domain, completed using reference TRBV7-9 and TRBJ1-2, is DTGVSQNPRHKITKRGQNVTFRCDPISEHNRLYWYRQTLGQGPEFLTYFQNEAQLEKSRLLSDRFSAERPKGSFSTLEIQRTEQGDSAMYLCASSRTVGPNYGYTFGSGTRLTVV.

In the case of this clonotype: A much more abundant neighbour one base away suggests this may be a read error. The V call is TRBV18, the J call TRBJ1-5, with D perhaps TRBD1 (5 bases). This CDR3 has 14 amino acids. The V and J ends lost 0 bases and 11 bases respectively, with 14 bases between them. CDR1 and CDR2 from the germline V gene are KGHSH and LQKENI. The CDR3 is CASSPPGGGQTQHF. In nucleotides, the CDR3 is TGTGCCAGCTCACCACCGGGGGGTGGCCAGACCCAGCATTTT.

This chain connects TRBV12-3 or TRBV12-4 to TRBJ1-1; D is undetermined. V was shortened by 6 bases and J by 3 bases, with 8 bases between the two germline ends. The CDR3 runs to 12 residues. CDR3 protein: CASSPADTEAFF. The CDR3, as DNA: TGTGCCAGCAGCCCGGCGGACACTGAAGCTTTCTTT.

The gene calls are TRBV28 and TRBJ2-1; TRBD2 might be the D (5 bases). CDR1 is MDHEN, CDR2 SYDVKM, per germline. The CDR3 has 15 residues. Trimming stripped 5 bases from V and 6 bases from J, with 17 bases between. The CDR3: CASSEGQLGANEQFF. CDR3 sequence (DNA): TGTGCCAGCAGTGAGGGTCAGCTCGGTGCCAATGAGCAGTTCTTC.

The CDR3 loop is CASSLSGTGAVDTQYF. The CDR3 region has the DNA TGTGCCAGCAGTTTATCCGGGACAGGGGCCGTAGATACGCAGTATTTT. The J gene is TRBJ2-3, the V gene TRBV6-5; 10 nucleotides align to TRBD1. Germline trimming cut 4 bases from V and 5 bases from J; bases unmatched to any gene: 9. The CDR3 runs to 16 residues. From germline, CDR1 is MNHEY and CDR2 SVGAGI.

The chain recombines TRBV6-5 with TRBJ1-1; D remains unclear. This CDR3 contains 11 residues. Trimming left V 6 bases short and J 6 bases short, with 8 bases between. Germline V gene data show CDR1 as MNHEY and CDR2 as SVGAGI. The CDR3 spells CASRTIAEAFF. CDR3 DNA: TGTGCCAGCAGAACTATCGCTGAAGCTTTCTTT.

This clonotype turned up a few times. V and J are TRBV5-1 and TRBJ1-4; perhaps TRBD1 as D (5 bases). Trimming shortened V by 0 bases and J by 7 bases, and 10 bases separated the two germline ends. The CDR3 has 14 residues. Germline values: CDR1 SGHRS, CDR2 YFSETQ. CDR3 sequence reads: CASSLGQGSEKLFF. For the CDR3, the DNA is TGCGCCAGCAGCTTGGGGCAGGGAAGTGAAAAACTGTTTTTT.